A selection of T cell receptor beta chains follows, all from one sample in a study of blood T cell repertoires in COVID-19. Profiled with immunoSEQ multiplex PCR; TCRdb holds only in-frame clones, not every one. The sample contains 200,000 to 250,000 clones, 86% of which appear only once. Material for sequencing was PBMCs or T cells enriched from blood (not recorded which). These receptors were taken from a woman aged 45-65 years in a cohort exposed to, infected with or recovered from COVID-19 (not recorded which). Both conserved end residues are part of each CDR3. The D gene is left open where the match is weak. The size of a clone is reported for some rows only, either as once, few or many, or as a class for expanded clones.

TRBV14	-	TRBJ2-1	-	CASSYRDSVDEQFF	TGTGCCAGCAGCTACCGGGACTCCGTCGATGAGCAGTTCTTC
TRBV9	TRBD2	TRBJ2-5	-	CASSVSSGSLKTQYF	TGTGCCAGCAGCGTATCTAGCGGGTCCCTCAAGACCCAGTACTTC
TRBV7-2	-	TRBJ2-5	-	CASNPRRGGEETQYF	TGTGCCAGCAACCCCAGGAGGGGCGGCGAAGAGACCCAGTACTTC
TRBV2	TRBD2	TRBJ2-3	-	CASSSGVTDTQYF	TGTGCCAGCAGTAGCGGGGTCACAGATACGCAGTATTTT
TRBV7-9	TRBD1	TRBJ1-2	-	CASSTTGSTHYGYTF	TGTGCCAGCAGCACGACAGGGTCCACCCACTATGGCTACACCTTC
TRBV10-3	TRBD2	TRBJ2-3	-	CAISGRLAGQGGRRTDTQYF	TGTGCCATCAGTGGCCGACTAGCGGGGCAGGGCGGGAGAAGAACAGATACGCAGTATTTT
TRBV9	TRBD2	TRBJ2-5	-	CASSVGSGGQETQYF	TGTGCCAGCAGCGTAGGAAGCGGGGGGCAAGAGACCCAGTACTTC
TRBV6-2/TRBV6-3	TRBD1	TRBJ1-2	-	CASSYLRDRDGYTF	TGTGCCAGCAGTTACCTACGGGACAGGGATGGCTACACCTTC
TRBV25-1	-	TRBJ1-6	once	CASRGGPTGTYNSPLHF	TGTGCCAGCAGGGGGGGTCCGACGGGAACATATAATTCACCCCTCCACTTT
TRBV1	-	TRBJ2-5	-	CTSSQAFDGGQETQYF	TGCACCAGCAGCCAAGCCTTCGATGGAGGGCAAGAGACCCAGTACTTC
TRBV5-1	-	TRBJ2-2	-	CASRDWGTGELFF	TGCGCCAGCCGGGACTGGGGGACCGGGGAGCTGTTTTTT
TRBV6-2/TRBV6-3	TRBD2	TRBJ2-3	-	CASSPLGGGGADTQYF	TGTGCCAGCAGCCCACTGGGCGGGGGGGGTGCAGATACGCAGTATTTT
TRBV27	-	TRBJ1-2	-	CASGSPAPGDYGYTF	TGTGCCAGCGGATCCCCCGCGCCCGGAGATTATGGCTACACCTTC
TRBV10-3	TRBD2	TRBJ2-3	-	CAIRTSGTDTQYF	TGTGCCATCCGGACTAGCGGCACAGATACGCAGTATTTT
TRBV5-1	-	TRBJ2-7	few	CASSLGQLYEQYF	TGCGCCAGCAGCTTGGGACAGCTATACGAGCAGTACTTC
TRBV3-1/TRBV3-2	-	TRBJ2-3	-	CASSQDHTADGDTQYF	TGTGCCAGCAGCCAAGATCACACAGCCGATGGAGATACGCAGTATTTT
TRBV9	-	TRBJ2-2	-	CASSVQAFGELFF	TGTGCCAGCAGCGTACAGGCTTTCGGGGAGCTGTTTTTT
TRBV5-1	TRBD2	TRBJ2-2	few	CASSLYLAGGSTGELFF	TGCGCCAGCAGCTTGTACCTAGCGGGGGGTTCCACCGGGGAGCTGTTTTTT
TRBV18	-	TRBJ2-7	-	CASSPPGAYEQYF	TGTGCCAGCTCACCACCGGGGGCTTACGAGCAGTACTTC
TRBV5-1	-	TRBJ1-3	-	CASSLVRPGRSGNTIYF	TGCGCCAGCAGCTTGGTCCGGCCGGGTCGCTCTGGAAACACCATATATTTT
TRBV28	-	TRBJ2-7	-	CASNLPEVNEQYF	TGTGCCAGCAACCTTCCGGAGGTGAACGAGCAGTACTTC
TRBV5-1	TRBD2	TRBJ2-2	-	CASSENLADGGYTGELFF	TGCGCCAGCAGCGAAAACCTAGCGGACGGGGGATACACCGGGGAGCTGTTTTTT
TRBV4-3	TRBD2	TRBJ2-7	-	CASSQDNLAGGGYEQYF	TGCGCCAGCAGCCAAGATAATCTTGCGGGGGGGGGATACGAGCAGTACTTC